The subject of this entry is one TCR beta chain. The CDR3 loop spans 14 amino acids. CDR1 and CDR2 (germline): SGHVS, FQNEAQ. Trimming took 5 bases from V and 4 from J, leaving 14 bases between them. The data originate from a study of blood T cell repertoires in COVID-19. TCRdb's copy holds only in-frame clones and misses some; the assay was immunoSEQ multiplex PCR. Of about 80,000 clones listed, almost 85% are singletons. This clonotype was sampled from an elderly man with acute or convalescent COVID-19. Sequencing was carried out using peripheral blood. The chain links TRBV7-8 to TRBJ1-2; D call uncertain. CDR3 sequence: CASSPPGIGYGYTF. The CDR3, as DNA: TGTGCCAGCAGCCCCCCGGGGATCGGCTATGGCTACACCTTC.